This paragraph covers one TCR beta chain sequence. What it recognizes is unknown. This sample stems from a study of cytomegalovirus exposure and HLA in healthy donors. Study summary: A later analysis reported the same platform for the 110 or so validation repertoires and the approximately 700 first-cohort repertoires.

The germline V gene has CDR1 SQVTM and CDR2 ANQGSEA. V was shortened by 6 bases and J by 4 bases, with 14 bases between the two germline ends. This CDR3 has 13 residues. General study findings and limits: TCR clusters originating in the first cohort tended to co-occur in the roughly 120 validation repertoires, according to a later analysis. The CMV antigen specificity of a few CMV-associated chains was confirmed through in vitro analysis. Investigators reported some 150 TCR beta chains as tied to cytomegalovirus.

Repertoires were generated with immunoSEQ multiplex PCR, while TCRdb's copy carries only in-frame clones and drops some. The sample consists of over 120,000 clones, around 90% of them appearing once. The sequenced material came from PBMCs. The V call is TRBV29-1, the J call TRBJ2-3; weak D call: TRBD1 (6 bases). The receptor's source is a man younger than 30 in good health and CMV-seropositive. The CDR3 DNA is TGCAGCGTCCAAACACAGGGTCCAGATACGCAGTATTTT. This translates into CSVQTQGPDTQYF.